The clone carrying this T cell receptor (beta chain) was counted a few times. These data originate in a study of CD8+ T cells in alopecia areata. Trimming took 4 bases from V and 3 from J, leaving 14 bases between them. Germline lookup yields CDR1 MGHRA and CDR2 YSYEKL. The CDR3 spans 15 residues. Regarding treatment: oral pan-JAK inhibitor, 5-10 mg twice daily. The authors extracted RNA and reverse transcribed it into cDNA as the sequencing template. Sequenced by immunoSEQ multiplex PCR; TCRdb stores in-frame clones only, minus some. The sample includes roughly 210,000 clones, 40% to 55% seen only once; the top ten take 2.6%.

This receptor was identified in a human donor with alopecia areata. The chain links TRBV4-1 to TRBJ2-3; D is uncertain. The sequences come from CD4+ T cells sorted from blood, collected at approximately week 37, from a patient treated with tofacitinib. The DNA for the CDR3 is TGCGCCAGCAGCCCACGTCCCCAGACGACAGATACGCAGTATTTT. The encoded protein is CASSPRPQTTDTQYF.